This is a list of T cell receptor beta chains from one sample in a study of neoadjuvant nivolumab and ipilimumab in lung cancer. Repertoires were generated with immunoSEQ multiplex PCR, while TCRdb's copy carries only in-frame clones and drops some. This sample has roughly 4,100 clones, with roughly 83% found just once. The sequences come from peripheral blood, collected after neoadjuvant nivolumab, alone or with ipilimumab, at or shortly before surgery. These receptor sequences come from an adult with non-small cell lung cancer. Both conserved end residues are part of each CDR3. D genes are given only for firm matches.

j_call v_call d_call cdr3_aa cdr3_nt
TRBJ1-1 TRBV9 . CASSVEGTSEAFF TGTGCCAGCAGCGTAGAAGGGACATCTGAAGCTTTCTTT
TRBJ1-1 TRBV29-1 TRBD1 CSGETGADEAFF TGCAGCGGCGAGACAGGGGCCGATGAAGCTTTCTTT
TRBJ1-4 TRBV9 . CASSTRVGNEKLFF TGTGCCAGCAGTACAAGGGTCGGTAATGAAAAACTGTTTTTT
TRBJ1-6 TRBV6-5 TRBD1 CASRKLQGVGSPLHF TGTGCCAGCAGAAAACTCCAGGGGGTAGGTTCACCCCTCCACTTT
TRBJ1-4 TRBV10-3 TRBD1 CAISDSLPGTANEKLFF TGTGCCATCAGTGACTCTCTCCCCGGGACAGCTAATGAAAAACTGTTTTTT
TRBJ2-3 TRBV10-3 TRBD2 CAISEDIAGGMDTQYF TGTGCCATCAGTGAGGACATAGCGGGGGGGATGGATACGCAGTATTTT
TRBJ2-3 TRBV6-1 TRBD2 CASSEGRAGDTDTQYF TGTGCCAGCAGTGAGGGGAGAGCGGGAGATACAGATACGCAGTATTTT
TRBJ2-3 TRBV7-9 . CASSRSGTQGDTQYF TGTGCCAGCAGCCGCTCCGGGACTCAGGGAGATACGCAGTATTTT
TRBJ2-7 TRBV27 . CASKWAGQDYYEQYF TGTGCCAGCAAATGGGCCGGACAGGACTATTACGAGCAGTACTTC
TRBJ2-3 TRBV6-7 . CASSYRAVKTDTQYF TGTGCCAGCAGTTACCGGGCAGTAAAAACAGATACGCAGTATTTT
TRBJ1-2 TRBV11-2 . CASSSAFRAPVGGYTF TGTGCCAGCAGCTCCGCTTTCAGGGCTCCCGTGGGGGGCTACACCTTC
TRBJ1-2 TRBV5-1 TRBD1 CASSVTGNYGYTF TGCGCCAGCAGCGTGACAGGGAACTATGGCTACACCTTC
TRBJ2-2 TRBV5-6 . CASSLGPYGNTGELFF TGTGCCAGCAGCTTAGGGCCCTACGGGAACACCGGGGAGCTGTTTTTT
TRBJ1-5 TRBV6-1 . CASSVEQQPNQPQHF TGTGCCAGCAGTGTCGAACAGCAACCCAATCAGCCCCAGCATTTT
TRBJ1-1 TRBV6-5 . CASFPGQRVTEAFF TGTGCCAGCTTCCCGGGGCAGAGGGTTACTGAAGCTTTCTTT
TRBJ2-1 TRBV7-8 . CASSLVGPAGTRDYNEQFF TGTGCCAGCAGCTTAGTAGGCCCAGCGGGGACACGGGACTACAATGAGCAGTTCTTC
TRBJ2-1 TRBV9 TRBD1 CASSIHRGTGVGEQFF TGTGCCAGCAGCATTCATCGCGGGACAGGGGTAGGTGAGCAGTTCTTC